A single sample gave rise to the 28 T cell receptor beta chains below, sequenced in a study of T cell repertoires in ileal Crohn's disease. Sequencing used immunoSEQ multiplex PCR; TCRdb keeps in-frame clones, though not all of them. Among approximately 12,000 clones listed, roughly 79% were seen once. Source material: ileal tissue. These receptor sequences come from an adult with Crohn's disease.

In nucleotides, the CDR3 is TGTGCCAGCACCGTAACGGGACTAGCGGGGGAGACCGGGGAGCTGTTTTTT. The encoded protein is CASTVTGLAGETGELFF. V is TRBV28 and J is TRBJ2-2, with 14 bases lining up with TRBD2. V shed 7 bases and J 5 bases; nucleotides not matched to a gene: 9. The CDR3 length is 17 residues. Germline CDR1 is MDHEN and CDR2 is SYDVKM.

The chain recombines TRBV6-1 with TRBJ1-2; 7 bases agree with TRBD1. This CDR3 contains 13 residues. V shed 7 bases, J shed 4 bases, and the junction held 6 bases outside the gene matches. The germline CDR1 and CDR2 sequences are MNHNS and SASEGT. CDR3 sequence (DNA): TGTGCCAGCACGGCAGGGGGAGGCTATGGCTACACCTTC. It codes for CASTAGGGYGYTF.

This chain joins TRBV29-1 and TRBJ2-1; D is possibly TRBD2 (5 bases). The CDR3 spans 11 residues. Trimming cost V 3 bases and J 9 bases, with 9 bases left between them. Germline V lookup: CDR1 SQVTM, CDR2 ANQGSEA. The CDR3 region is CSVDRESEQFF. The CDR3 bases are TGCAGCGTTGATCGGGAAAGTGAGCAGTTCTTC.

The table lists this clone with a count of one. This chain joins TRBV7-2 and TRBJ2-7; possible D gene TRBD2, 6 bases. CDR1 and CDR2 from the germline V gene are SGHTA and FQGNSA. The CDR3 is made up of 13 amino acids. V lost 2 bases and J lost 6, with 11 bases in between. The CDR3 spells CASSLFEGGEQYF. CDR3 sequence (DNA): TGTGCCAGCAGCTTATTCGAGGGAGGCGAGCAGTACTTC.

The chain employs TRBV5-1 and TRBJ2-1; TRBD2 matches 14 bases. V gave up 0 bases and J gave up 2 bases; unmatched junction bases: 1. CDR3 length: 17 amino acids. Per the germline V gene, CDR1 is SGHRS and CDR2 is YFSETQ. In DNA form, the CDR3 reads TGCGCCAGCAGCTTGGGGGGACTAGCGGGAGCCTACAATGAGCAGTTCTTC. Translated: CASSLGGLAGAYNEQFF.

The CDR3 region is CASSLDYAGLSYEQYF. Written as DNA, the CDR3 is TGTGCCAGCAGCTTAGATTACGCGGGACTGAGCTACGAGCAGTACTTC. The chain carries TRBV11-3 and TRBJ2-7; D is perhaps TRBD2 (6 bases). Germline values: CDR1 SGHNT, CDR2 YENEEA. CDR3 length equals 16 residues. The V gene lost 0 bases and the J gene lost 3 bases, with 15 bases spanning the gap.

This clone was seen only a few times. This chain links TRBV2 with TRBJ2-1; a possible D gene is TRBD2 (7 bases). Germline loops: CDR1 SNHLY, CDR2 FYNNEI. There are 15 residues in the CDR3. V gave up 1 base and J gave up 5 bases, with 12 bases separating them. The CDR3 sequence is CASSEEGGRNNEQFF. The CDR3 DNA reads as TGTGCCAGCAGTGAAGAGGGGGGGAGGAACAATGAGCAGTTCTTC.

The chain combines TRBV25-1 with TRBJ2-1; D remains ambiguous. The CDR3 is 11 residues long. The germline gives CDR1 MGHDK, CDR2 SYGVNS. Trimming took 4 bases from V and 5 from J, leaving 3 bases between them. The CDR3 bases are TGTGCCAGCAGTGGAGACAATGAGCAGTTCTTC. Its protein is CASSGDNEQFF.

V gene TRBV7-9 combines with J gene TRBJ2-1; D may be TRBD2 (6 bases). Germline values: CDR1 SEHNR, CDR2 FQNEAQ (reference sequence). The CDR3 sequence is 16 residues long. Trimming shortened V by 3 bases and J by 5 bases, and 17 bases separated the two germline ends. CDR3 in DNA: TGTGCCAGCAGCTTCCCTCCGGGGGAAGGGAACAATGAGCAGTTCTTC. Translation gives CASSFPPGEGNNEQFF.

The chain uses TRBV2 and TRBJ2-7; 8 bases agree with TRBD1. V was pared by 0 bases and J by 4 bases, with 8 bases of the junction left unmatched. The CDR3 totals 16 residues. Per germline, CDR1 SNHLY and CDR2 FYNNEI. CDR3 in amino acids: CASSEARVGQGYEQYF. CDR3 sequence (DNA): TGTGCCAGCAGTGAAGCGAGAGTAGGACAGGGATACGAGCAGTACTTC.

V and J are TRBV19 and TRBJ2-2, with D perhaps TRBD1 (6 bases). The CDR3 has 14 residues. The V and J ends lost 7 bases and 5 bases respectively, with 14 bases between them. Germline lookup yields CDR1 LNHDA and CDR2 SQIVND (reference sequence). Here the CDR3 DNA reads TGTGCCAGTAAGGCACAGGGTTCGACCGGGGAGCTGTTTTTT. It encodes CASKAQGSTGELFF.

The chain combines TRBV2 with TRBJ1-4, with TRBD1 identical over 9 bases. Per the germline V gene, CDR1 is SNHLY and CDR2 is FYNNEI. This CDR3 region has 15 residues. J lost 7 bases, V lost 7 bases, and 10 bases had no gene match. For the CDR3, the DNA is TGTGCCAGCATCCGACGGGGGACAGGGATTGAAAAACTGTTTTTT. Translated, it gives CASIRRGTGIEKLFF.

This clone has a single count. This chain links TRBV6-6 with TRBJ2-7; unclear D gene. The CDR3 extends over 13 amino acids. The germline V gene encodes CDR1 MNHNY and CDR2 SVGAGI (reference sequence). V was pared by 5 bases and J by 5 bases, with 13 bases between. CDR3 nucleotides: TGTGCCAGCAGTCCTATGCCCCGGGACGAGCAGTACTTC. Translation: CASSPMPRDEQYF.

The chain is built from TRBV30 and TRBJ2-3, with 10 bases fitting TRBD1. V shed 2 bases and J 9 bases; nucleotides not matched to a gene: 17. Germline loops: CDR1 GTSNPN, CDR2 SVGIG (reference sequence). The CDR3 is 17 residues long. The CDR3: CAWSSPRDRGPAVTQYF. The CDR3 DNA follows: TGTGCCTGGAGTTCCCCCCGGGACAGGGGACCAGCCGTGACGCAGTATTTT.

The chain couples TRBV6-5 to TRBJ2-2, with TRBD1 matching 8 bases. The trim removed 4 bases at V and 1 base at J, leaving 2 bases unmatched. The CDR3 consists of 15 residues. CDR1 and CDR2 (germline): MNHEY, SVGAGI. DNA for the CDR3: TGTGCCAGCAGTTTACAGGGGGAGAACACCGGGGAGCTGTTTTTT. It is translated as CASSLQGENTGELFF.

The chain has TRBV27 and TRBJ1-2; the D gene is possibly TRBD1 (6 bases). The germline gives CDR1 MNHEY, CDR2 SMNVEV (reference sequence). V lost 6 bases, J lost 6 bases, and 17 bases lay in between. This CDR3 comprises 14 residues. The CDR3: CASRPALRQDGYTF. In nucleotides, the CDR3 is TGTGCCAGCAGACCCGCCCTGAGACAGGATGGCTACACCTTC.

The V gene is TRBV6-5, the J gene TRBJ2-5; D perhaps matches TRBD2 (5 bases). The ends were cut back, 6 bases at V and 2 bases at J, with 10 bases in the middle. The germline gives CDR1 MNHEY, CDR2 SVGAGI. The CDR3 runs to 13 residues. The DNA for the CDR3 is TGTGCCAGCAGCCTAGCTGAGCAAGAGACCCAGTACTTC. It codes for CASSLAEQETQYF.

This chain links TRBV6-4 with TRBJ2-3; 8 positions match TRBD2. The CDR3 sequence is 16 residues long. The germline V gene has CDR1 MRHNA and CDR2 SNTAGT. The ends lost 0 bases at V and 3 bases at J; junction bases unmatched: 5. CDR3 protein: CASSDSTGGATDTQYF. Here the CDR3 DNA reads TGTGCCAGCAGTGACTCCACCGGGGGGGCAACAGATACGCAGTATTTT.

The chain links TRBV20-1 to TRBJ2-7; 9 nucleotides match TRBD2. The length of the CDR3 is 11 residues. The trim removed 5 bases at V and 7 bases at J, leaving 3 bases unmatched. Germline V gives CDR1 DFQATT, CDR2 SNEGSKA (reference sequence). This chain's CDR3 is CSAGTSLEQYF. As DNA, the CDR3 is TGCAGTGCTGGGACTAGCCTAGAGCAGTACTTC.

V gene TRBV11-2 combines with J gene TRBJ1-6; D is possibly TRBD1 (5 bases). The CDR3 extends over 15 amino acids. Trimming left V 4 bases short and J 7 bases short, with 14 bases between. Germline V lookup: CDR1 SGHAT, CDR2 FQNNGV. This CDR3 is CASSSRAGGNSPLHF. The DNA for the CDR3 is TGTGCCAGCAGCTCTAGAGCCGGGGGGAATTCACCCCTCCACTTT.

The CDR3 loop is CASSLQRGTEAFF. CDR3 in DNA: TGTGCCAGCAGCCTTCAACGGGGAACTGAAGCTTTCTTT. The chain employs TRBV28 and TRBJ1-1; D uncertain. Germline V gene data show CDR1 as MDHEN and CDR2 as SYDVKM. The V gene lost 6 bases and the J gene lost 5 bases, with 13 bases spanning the gap. This CDR3 comprises 13 residues.

The rearrangement uses TRBV7-9 and TRBJ1-2; no clear D gene. The CDR3 has 13 amino acids. Trimming removed 0 bases from V and 10 bases from J, with 12 bases in between. Germline values: CDR1 SEHNR, CDR2 FQNEAQ (reference sequence). CDR3 amino acids: CASSLASETVYTF. The DNA for the CDR3 is TGTGCCAGCAGCTTAGCTTCGGAGACCGTCTACACCTTC.

This chain joins TRBV15 and TRBJ1-5; D is unresolved. Germline lookup yields CDR1 LNHNV and CDR2 YYDKDF (reference sequence). V was clipped by 1 base and J by 3 bases, with 7 bases between them. The CDR3 is 14 residues long. CDR3 sequence reads: CATSRAFPNQPQHF. The CDR3 nucleotides are TGTGCCACCAGCAGAGCCTTCCCCAATCAGCCCCAGCATTTT.

The chain has TRBV5-1 and TRBJ2-1, with 7 bases fitting TRBD2. V dropped 2 bases and J dropped 7; count of bases not matched to a gene: 9. This CDR3 is built from 15 residues. Germline CDR1 SGHRS, CDR2 YFSETQ. CDR3 amino acids: CASSFQGGSGNEQFF. CDR3 DNA: TGCGCCAGCAGCTTTCAAGGCGGGAGTGGAAATGAGCAGTTCTTC.

The gene calls are TRBV4-2 and TRBJ2-3, with 8 bases matching TRBD1. Germline V lookup: CDR1 LGHNA, CDR2 YNFKEQ. The CDR3 is 15 amino acids. V lost 6 bases, J lost 5 bases, and 10 bases stayed unmatched. CDR3 DNA sequence: TGTGCCAGCAGTCGATCCGCAGGGGGCTTAGATACGCAGTATTTT. Translated: CASSRSAGGLDTQYF.

The genes are TRBV6-1 and TRBJ2-1, with 8 bases that match TRBD1. This CDR3 is 14 amino acids long. The J segment lost 4 bases and the V segment lost 6 bases, leaving 5 bases of the junction unmatched. CDR1 and CDR2 (germline): MNHNS, SASEGT. The CDR3 protein is CASSAGQEYNEQFF. The DNA for the CDR3 is TGTGCCAGCAGCGCGGGACAGGAGTACAATGAGCAGTTCTTC.

The rearrangement links TRBV5-8 to TRBJ2-6, with D uncertain. CDR3 length: 16 amino acids. The V end was cut by 2 bases, the J end by 2 bases, with 11 bases between. The germline V gene encodes CDR1 SGHTS and CDR2 YDEGEE. For the CDR3, the DNA is TGTGCCAGCAGCTTCCCCGGTAAACCTGGGGCCAACGTCCTGACTTTC. The encoded protein is CASSFPGKPGANVLTF.

CDR3 loop: CASSGLGTPAYEQFF. The CDR3 region has the DNA TGTGCCAGCAGTGGATTGGGGACTCCGGCCTATGAGCAGTTCTTC. The V call is TRBV28, the J call TRBJ2-1, with a weak D call TRBD2 (6 bases). V lost 5 bases to trimming and J lost 8 bases, with 19 bases between them. Germline assignment: CDR1 MDHEN and CDR2 SYDVKM. The CDR3 runs 15 residues.